The rows below give T cell receptor beta chains drawn from one sample of a study of OX40 agonist ivuxolimab in advanced cancers. Sequencing was performed with immunoSEQ multiplex PCR; in TCRdb, only in-frame clones are kept and a portion is missing. This table has around 63,000 clones, 85% to 90% appearing once. The specimen was CD4+ or CD8+ T cells sorted from blood, collected in a trial of the OX40 agonist ivuxolimab. The receptors stem from an adult with an advanced solid tumor such as melanoma, head and neck, liver or kidney cancer. Both conserved end residues are part of each CDR3. The D gene is left open where the match is weak. Rows give clone size only sometimes, using once, few, many, or a class for an expanded clone.

TRBJ2-1	TRBV7-2	-	few	TGTGCCAGCAGCTCCGAACTAGAAGATGAGCAGTTCTTC	CASSSELEDEQFF
TRBJ1-4	TRBV30	-	-	TGTGCCTGGGAAAAACTGTTTTTT	CAWEKLFF
TRBJ2-2	TRBV5-5	TRBD1	-	TGTGCCAGCAGACTTCTAGCAGGGGGCGGGGAGCTGTTTTTT	CASRLLAGGGELFF
TRBJ1-6	TRBV10-3	TRBD1	few	TGTGCCATCAGTGGCCGGGACAGGGGATGGAGCTCCTATAATTCACCCCTCCACTTT	CAISGRDRGWSSYNSPLHF
TRBJ2-5	TRBV20-1	-	few	TGCAGTGGCCGACCCCGGGACAAGCAGTACTTC	CSGRPRDKQYF
TRBJ2-3	TRBV5-1	TRBD2	-	TGCGCCAGCAGCCGGGGACTAGCGGGGGAAACAGATACGCAGTATTTT	CASSRGLAGETDTQYF
TRBJ1-1	TRBV9	-	-	TGTGCCAGCAGCGTATTAGGGAGGGGCACTGAAGCTTTCTTT	CASSVLGRGTEAFF
TRBJ2-5	TRBV2	TRBD2	-	TGTGCCAGTACTAGCGGGGGGGCCTTTTCAGAGACCCAGTACTTC	CASTSGGAFSETQYF
TRBJ2-3	TRBV5-1	TRBD1	few	TGCGCCAGCAGCTTGAGGGACAGGGATACGCAGTATTTT	CASSLRDRDTQYF
TRBJ2-5	TRBV5-8	-	-	TGTGCCAGCAGCTTTTACGGGGGACAGCAAGAGACCCAGTACTTC	CASSFYGGQQETQYF
TRBJ2-7	TRBV4-1	TRBD1	once	TGCGCCAGCAGCCCCCTTGGACAGGGCCTACGGGGGCAGTACTTC	CASSPLGQGLRGQYF
TRBJ2-1	TRBV9	-	-	TGTGCCAGCAGCGTAGCTACGATGGAGGGGGGGGGCACCTCCCTCGCCTACAATGAGCAGTTCTTC	CASSVATMEGGGTSLAYNEQFF
TRBJ1-2	TRBV19	TRBD1	-	TGTGCCAGTAGTACCGGGACAGGGACCTTAGCTAACTATGGCTACACCTTC	CASSTGTGTLANYGYTF
TRBJ2-6	TRBV27	-	-	TGTGCCAGCAGTTTCAGGAGTTGGGGGGCTGGGGCCAACGTCCTGACTTTC	CASSFRSWGAGANVLTF